These T cell receptor beta chains were read from a single sample in a study of T cell repertoires in cytomegalovirus infection. From the reads, TCRdb called clonotypes with MiXCR, one entry per CDR3 protein. The repertoire consists of hundreds of thousands of distinct CDR3 sequences, with about a third occurring once and the leading ten covering 2.5% to 3.5%. Sequenced sample: PBMCs. The origin of the receptors is a human donor in good health (CMV status not recorded). Some clones in this sample may be carry-over from other donors' samples. CDR3s include the opening cysteine and the closing phenylalanine or tryptophan. Fields, in order: V gene, D gene, clone size, J gene, CDR3 protein, CDR3 DNA. A D gene is named only where the DNA matches it firmly. Not all rows give a size; the values are once, few, many and, for expanded clones, a class.

TRBV19	TRBD1	once	TRBJ1-1	CASSRIRDRVVAVTEAFF	TGTGCCAGTAGTAGAATCCGGGACAGGGTTGTTGCGGTCACTGAAGCTTTCTTT
TRBV5-1	.	few	TRBJ1-4	CASSFRPNEKLFF	TGCGCCAGCAGCTTTCGACCCAATGAAAAACTGTTTTTT
TRBV6-1	.	few	TRBJ2-7	CASRNRVWDEQYF	TGTGCCAGCAGGAACAGGGTCTGGGACGAGCAGTACTTC
TRBV29-1	TRBD2	once	TRBJ2-5	CSVGGTSGLGQETQYF	TGCAGCGTTGGGGGGACTAGCGGGCTGGGCCAAGAGACCCAGTACTTC
TRBV4-1	.	few	TRBJ2-3	CASSQRDDSTDTQYF	TGCGCCAGCAGCCAAAGGGACGATAGCACAGATACGCAGTATTTT
TRBV29-1	TRBD1	.	TRBJ2-7	CSARDRGRTRNEKYF	TGCAGCGCCCGGGACAGGGGGCGTACAAGGAACGAGAAGTACTTC
TRBV5-4	.	few	TRBJ2-1	CASSLWGGQGRANEQFF	TGTGCCAGCAGCTTGTGGGGAGGGCAGGGGCGCGCCAATGAGCAGTTCTTC
TRBV11-2	.	.	TRBJ2-2	CASSSAGELFF	TGTGCCAGCAGCTCCGCAGGGGAGCTGTTTTTT
TRBV27	.	.	TRBJ2-5	CASSEGTDQETQYF	TGTGCCAGCAGTGAGGGGACTGATCAAGAGACCCAGTACTTC
TRBV6-5	.	.	TRBJ2-3	CASSYHLGQGITPRSTDTQYF	TGTGCCAGCAGTTACCATTTGGGGCAGGGAATAACTCCTAGAAGCACAGATACGCAGTATTTT
TRBV28	.	few	TRBJ2-7	CASSSLRISYEQYF	TGTGCCAGCAGCTCTCTTAGGATTTCCTACGAGCAGTACTTC
TRBV27	.	few	TRBJ1-1	CASRPLKNTEAFF	TGTGCCAGCAGACCTCTAAAGAACACTGAAGCTTTCTTT
TRBV19	TRBD1	.	TRBJ1-5	CASSIERQGPQHF	TGTGCCAGTAGTATAGAAAGACAGGGTCCCCAGCATTTT
TRBV28	.	.	TRBJ1-5	CASREMGRVQRGSQPRHF	TGTGCCAGCAGGGAGATGGGCAGGGTACAGAGGGGGAGTCAGCCCCGGCATTTT
TRBV27	.	.	TRBJ1-1	CASSLSGMTEAFF	TGTGCCAGCAGTTTATCGGGGATGACTGAAGCTTTCTTT
TRBV27	.	.	TRBJ1-4	CASSLKGVGDEKLFF	TGTGCCAGCAGTTTAAAGGGCGTAGGGGATGAAAAACTGTTTTTT
TRBV11-3	TRBD2	many	TRBJ2-2	CASSAGLAGTGELFF	TGTGCCAGCAGCGCCGGACTAGCGGGGACCGGGGAGCTGTTTTTT
TRBV12-3/TRBV12-4	.	.	TRBJ2-3	CASRRHSRTPQVDTQYF	TGTGCCAGCAGGCGCCACTCCCGGACACCGCAAGTGGATACGCAGTATTTT
TRBV7-8	.	many	TRBJ2-5	CAGQAAGPQETQYF	TGTGCTGGGCAGGCAGCGGGCCCCCAAGAGACCCAGTACTTC
TRBV6-6	.	few	TRBJ1-5	CASSAPRGDSNQPQHF	TGTGCCAGCAGTGCCCCCCGGGGGGACAGCAATCAGCCCCAGCATTTT
TRBV4-1	.	.	TRBJ1-1	CASSSQTGTNTEAFF	TGCGCCAGCAGCTCACAAACAGGGACTAACACTGAAGCTTTCTTT
TRBV6-1	.	few	TRBJ1-1	CASHDRPNTEAFF	TGTGCCAGCCACGACAGGCCAAACACTGAAGCTTTCTTT
TRBV24-1	TRBD1	.	TRBJ1-2	CATRGQGEDGYTF	TGTGCCACCAGAGGACAGGGGGAGGATGGCTACACCTTC
TRBV9	TRBD1	.	TRBJ2-6	CASSLGQGTLSGANVLTF	TGTGCCAGCAGCCTGGGACAGGGAACCCTCTCTGGGGCCAACGTCCTGACTTTC
TRBV19	.	.	TRBJ1-5	CASSSNTNSNQPQHF	TGTGCCAGTAGTTCCAACACCAATAGCAATCAGCCCCAGCATTTT
TRBV11-2	.	many	TRBJ1-2	CASSRIRERGYTF	TGTGCCAGCAGCCGGATCCGGGAACGTGGCTACACCTTC
TRBV7-3	TRBD1	.	TRBJ1-1	CASSTDREGEAFF	TGTGCCAGCAGCACAGACAGGGAAGGTGAAGCTTTCTTT
TRBV11-1	.	.	TRBJ1-5	CASSSGRVRGPQHF	TGTGCCAGCAGCTCTGGACGGGTCAGGGGGCCCCAGCATTTT
TRBV28	.	.	TRBJ2-3	CASSWTVREDTQYF	TGTGCCAGCAGTTGGACAGTACGGGAGGATACGCAGTATTTT
TRBV12-3/TRBV12-4	.	few	TRBJ1-5	CASSFGVWGNQPQHF	TGTGCCAGCAGTTTCGGGGTTTGGGGCAATCAGCCCCAGCATTTT
TRBV28	.	few	TRBJ2-7	CASRIPRGSYEQYF	TGTGCCAGCAGGATACCTAGGGGCTCCTACGAGCAGTACTTC
TRBV28	.	.	TRBJ1-2	CASTQLFYGYTF	TGTGCCAGCACACAGCTTTTCTATGGCTACACCTTC
TRBV27	.	few	TRBJ2-1	CASSLSSQNNEQFF	TGTGCCAGCAGTTTAAGTTCCCAGAACAATGAGCAGTTCTTC
TRBV6-2/TRBV6-3	.	few	TRBJ2-7	CASSYPPRIPYEQYF	TGTGCCAGCAGTTATCCCCCAAGAATCCCCTACGAGCAGTACTTC
TRBV4-2	.	many	TRBJ2-4	CASSQDYRGGLGNIQYF	TGTGCCAGCAGCCAAGATTACCGGGGAGGTCTAGGTAACATTCAGTACTTC
TRBV7-2	.	many	TRBJ1-5	CASSLYNRASNQPQHF	TGTGCCAGCAGCTTATATAACCGTGCTAGCAATCAGCCCCAGCATTTT
TRBV7-2	TRBD1	few	TRBJ2-5	CASSLARDRGRETQYF	TGTGCCAGCAGCTTGGCAAGGGACAGGGGGCGAGAGACCCAGTACTTC
TRBV7-2	.	many	TRBJ1-3	CASSLLGPRSGNTIYF	TGTGCCAGCAGCTTACTGGGACCGAGATCTGGAAACACCATATATTTT
TRBV12-3/TRBV12-4	.	few	TRBJ1-1	CASSAVSGNTEAFF	TGTGCCAGCAGTGCCGTATCAGGGAACACTGAAGCTTTCTTT
TRBV12-3/TRBV12-4	.	.	TRBJ1-1	CASSPPQGSRDTEAFF	TGTGCCAGCAGTCCCCCCCAGGGGTCAAGGGACACTGAAGCTTTCTTT
TRBV7-2	.	.	TRBJ1-5	CASSFRGGGYGNQPPHF	TGTGCCAGCAGCTTCCGCGGGGGCGGATATGGCAATCAGCCCCCGCATTTT
TRBV28	.	.	TRBJ2-1	CDSSLGRTDYNEQFF	TGTGACAGCAGTTTGGGACGGACGGACTACAATGAGCAGTTCTTC
TRBV20-1	.	.	TRBJ1-1	CSASTGAWGGAFF	TGCAGTGCTAGCACGGGCGCTTGGGGTGGAGCTTTCTTT
TRBV12-3/TRBV12-4	TRBD1	few	TRBJ2-7	CASILGTGWSEQYF	TGTGCCAGCATCTTGGGGACAGGCTGGTCCGAGCAGTACTTC
TRBV2	.	few	TRBJ2-6	CASSVISGANVLTF	TGTGCCAGCAGTGTCATATCTGGGGCCAACGTCCTGACTTTC
TRBV14	.	.	TRBJ2-3	CASSQGRLSTDTQYF	TGTGCCAGCAGCCAAGGGCGCCTTAGCACAGATACGCAGTATTTT
TRBV12-3/TRBV12-4	TRBD2	.	TRBJ2-4	CASSPGTRGSIQYF	TGTGCCAGCAGCCCTGGGACTAGGGGTAGCATTCAGTACTTC
TRBV7-8	.	.	TRBJ2-5	CASSLEVGWAGLQETQYF	TGTGCCAGCAGCTTAGAGGTCGGGTGGGCAGGGCTGCAAGAGACCCAGTACTTC